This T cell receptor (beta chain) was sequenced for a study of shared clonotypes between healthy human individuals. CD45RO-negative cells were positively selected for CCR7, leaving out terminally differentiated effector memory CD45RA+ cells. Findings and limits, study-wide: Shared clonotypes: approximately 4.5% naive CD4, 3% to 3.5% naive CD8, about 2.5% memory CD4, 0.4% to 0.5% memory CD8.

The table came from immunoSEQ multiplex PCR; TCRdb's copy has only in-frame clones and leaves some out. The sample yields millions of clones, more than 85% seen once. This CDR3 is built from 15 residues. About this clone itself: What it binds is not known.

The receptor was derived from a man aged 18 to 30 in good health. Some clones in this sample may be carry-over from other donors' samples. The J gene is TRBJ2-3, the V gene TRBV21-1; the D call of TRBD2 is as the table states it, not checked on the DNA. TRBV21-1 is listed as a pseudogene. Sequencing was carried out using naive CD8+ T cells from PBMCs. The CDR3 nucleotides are TGTGCCAGCAGCCGGAGCACCCTGGATGCAGATACGCAGTATTTT. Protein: CASSRSTLDADTQYF.